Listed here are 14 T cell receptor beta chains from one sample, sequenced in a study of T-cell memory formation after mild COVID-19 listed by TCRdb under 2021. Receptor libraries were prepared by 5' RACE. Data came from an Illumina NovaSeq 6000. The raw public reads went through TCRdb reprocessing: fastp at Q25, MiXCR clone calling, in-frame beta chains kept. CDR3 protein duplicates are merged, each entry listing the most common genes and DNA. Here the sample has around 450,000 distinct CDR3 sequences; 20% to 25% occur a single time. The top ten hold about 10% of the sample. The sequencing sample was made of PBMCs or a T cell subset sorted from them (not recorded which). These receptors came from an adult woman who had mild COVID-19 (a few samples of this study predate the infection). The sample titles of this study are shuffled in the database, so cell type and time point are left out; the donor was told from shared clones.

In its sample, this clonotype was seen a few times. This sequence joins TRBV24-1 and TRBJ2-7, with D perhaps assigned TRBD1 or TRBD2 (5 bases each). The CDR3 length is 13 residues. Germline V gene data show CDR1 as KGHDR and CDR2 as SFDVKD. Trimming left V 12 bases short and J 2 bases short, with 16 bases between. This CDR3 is CASCDSSAYEQYF. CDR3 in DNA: TGTGCCTCCTGTGACAGTAGCGCCTACGAGCAGTACTTC.

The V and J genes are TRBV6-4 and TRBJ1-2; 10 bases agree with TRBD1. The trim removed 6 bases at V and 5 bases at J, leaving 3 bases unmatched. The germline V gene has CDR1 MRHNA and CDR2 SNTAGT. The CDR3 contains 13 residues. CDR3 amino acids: CASRGTGAYGYTF. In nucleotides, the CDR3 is TGTGCCAGCAGAGGGACAGGGGCGTATGGCTACACCTTC.

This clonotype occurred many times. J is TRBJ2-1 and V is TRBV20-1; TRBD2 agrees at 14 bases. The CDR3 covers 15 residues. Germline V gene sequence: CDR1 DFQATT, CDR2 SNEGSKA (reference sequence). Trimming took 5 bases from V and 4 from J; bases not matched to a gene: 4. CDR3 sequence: CSAPGLAGVYNEQFF. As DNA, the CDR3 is TGCAGTGCTCCGGGACTAGCGGGAGTTTACAATGAGCAGTTCTTC.

CDR3 bases: TGCAGCGGGCTGGGGGGGGTCAACTATGGCTACACCTTC. Translation gives CSGLGGVNYGYTF. V and J are TRBV29-1 and TRBJ1-2; possibly TRBD1 for D (5 bases). Germline-derived CDR1 and CDR2 are SQVTM and ANQGSEA. CDR3 length: 13 amino acids. Trimming removed 7 bases from V and 2 bases from J, with 14 bases in between.

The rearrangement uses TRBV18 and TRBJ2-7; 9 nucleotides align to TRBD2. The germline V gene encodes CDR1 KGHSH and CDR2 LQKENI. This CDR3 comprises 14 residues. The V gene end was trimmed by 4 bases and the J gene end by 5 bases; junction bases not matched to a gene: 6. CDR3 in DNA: TGTGCCAGCTCACTTAATAGCGGGGGCAACGAGCAGTACTTC. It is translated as CASSLNSGGNEQYF.

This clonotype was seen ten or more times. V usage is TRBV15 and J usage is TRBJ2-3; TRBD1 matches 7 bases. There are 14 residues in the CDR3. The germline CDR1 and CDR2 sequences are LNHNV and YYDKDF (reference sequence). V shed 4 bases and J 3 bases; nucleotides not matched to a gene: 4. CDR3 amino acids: CATSTRQGTDTQYF. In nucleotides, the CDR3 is TGTGCCACCAGCACCCGACAGGGAACAGATACGCAGTATTTT.

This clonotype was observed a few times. Written as DNA, the CDR3 is TGTGCCAGCAGCGTTAGCCGGGTGGGGGAGACCCAGTACTTC. Protein product: CASSVSRVGETQYF. The chain has TRBV9 and TRBJ2-5, with D unclear. The CDR3 is made up of 14 amino acids. Germline V gives CDR1 SGDLS, CDR2 YYNGEE. Between the trimmed V and J ends, which lost 2 bases and 5 bases, there was a span of 13 bases.

The CDR3 sequence: CASSPTGVYSNQPQHF. CDR3 bases: TGCGCCAGCAGCCCCACAGGGGTATATAGCAATCAGCCCCAGCATTTT. The gene calls are TRBV4-1 and TRBJ1-5, with 7 bases lining up with TRBD1. This CDR3 has 16 residues. The germline V gene encodes CDR1 MGHRA and CDR2 YSYEKL. The V segment lost 4 bases and the J segment 0 bases; nucleotides outside the gene matches: 6.

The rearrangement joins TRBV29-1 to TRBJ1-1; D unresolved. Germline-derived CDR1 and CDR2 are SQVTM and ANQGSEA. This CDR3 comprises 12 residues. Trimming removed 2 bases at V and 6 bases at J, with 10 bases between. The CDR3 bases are TGCAGCGTTGAATGGGCTGGACCTGAAGCTTTCTTT. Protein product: CSVEWAGPEAFF.

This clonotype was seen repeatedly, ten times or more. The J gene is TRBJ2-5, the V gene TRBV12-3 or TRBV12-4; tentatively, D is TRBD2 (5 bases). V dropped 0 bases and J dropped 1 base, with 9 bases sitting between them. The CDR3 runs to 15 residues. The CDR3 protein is CASSLAAGGQETQYF. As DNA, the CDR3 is TGTGCCAGCAGTTTAGCGGCGGGTGGCCAAGAGACCCAGTACTTC.

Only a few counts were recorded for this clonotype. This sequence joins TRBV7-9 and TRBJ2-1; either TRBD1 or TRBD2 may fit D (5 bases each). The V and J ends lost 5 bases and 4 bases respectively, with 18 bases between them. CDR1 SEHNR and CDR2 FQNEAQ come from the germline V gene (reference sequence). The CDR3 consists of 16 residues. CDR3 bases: TGTGCCAGCAGCCCCCGGGACGGGGCCTCATACAATGAGCAGTTCTTC. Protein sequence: CASSPRDGASYNEQFF.

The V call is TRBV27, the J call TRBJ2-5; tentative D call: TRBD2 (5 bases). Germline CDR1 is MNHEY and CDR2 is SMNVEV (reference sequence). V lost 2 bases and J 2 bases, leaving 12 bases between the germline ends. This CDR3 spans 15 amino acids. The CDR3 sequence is CASSLRLTTQETQYF. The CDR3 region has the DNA TGTGCCAGCAGTTTAAGACTAACAACTCAAGAGACCCAGTACTTC.

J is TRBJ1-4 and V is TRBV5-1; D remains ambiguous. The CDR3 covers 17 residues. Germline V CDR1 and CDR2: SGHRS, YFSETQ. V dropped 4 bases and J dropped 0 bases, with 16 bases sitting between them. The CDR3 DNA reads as TGCGCCAGCAGCCTCAGTTCTTCAAGTGCAACTAATGAAAAACTGTTTTTT. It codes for CASSLSSSSATNEKLFF.

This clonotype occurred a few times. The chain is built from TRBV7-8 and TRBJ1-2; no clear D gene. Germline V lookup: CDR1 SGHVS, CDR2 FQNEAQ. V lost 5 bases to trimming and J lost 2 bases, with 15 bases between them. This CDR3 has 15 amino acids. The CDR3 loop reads CASSPSGGPNYGYTF. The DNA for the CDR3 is TGTGCCAGCAGCCCATCAGGAGGGCCCAACTATGGCTACACCTTC.